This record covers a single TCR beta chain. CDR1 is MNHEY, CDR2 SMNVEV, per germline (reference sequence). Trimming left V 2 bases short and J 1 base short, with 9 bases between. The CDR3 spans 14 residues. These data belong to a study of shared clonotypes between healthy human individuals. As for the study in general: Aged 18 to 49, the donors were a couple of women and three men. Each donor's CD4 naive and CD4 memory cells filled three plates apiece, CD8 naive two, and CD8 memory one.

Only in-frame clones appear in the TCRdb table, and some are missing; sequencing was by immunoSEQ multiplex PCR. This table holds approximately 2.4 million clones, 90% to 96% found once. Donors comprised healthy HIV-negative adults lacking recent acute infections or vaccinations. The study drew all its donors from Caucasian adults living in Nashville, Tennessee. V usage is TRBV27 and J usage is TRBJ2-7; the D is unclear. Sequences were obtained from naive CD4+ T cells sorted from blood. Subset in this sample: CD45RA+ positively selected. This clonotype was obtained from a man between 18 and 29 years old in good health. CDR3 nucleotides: TGTGCCAGCAGTTTAATCCCAGAATCCTACGAGCAGTACTTC. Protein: CASSLIPESYEQYF.